This paragraph reports one T cell receptor beta chain. The record originates from a study of naive and memory T cell subsets. The V and J ends lost 4 bases and 9 bases respectively, with 26 bases between them. The CDR3 extends over 17 amino acids. Germline V gives CDR1 SGHRS, CDR2 YFSETQ. A UMI-containing oligonucleotide was joined by 3' ligation to the TCR cDNA template. Reverse transcription used DNase-treated unsorted total RNA, aiming for roughly 1 to 1000 ng. Four PCR rounds used nested alpha and beta constant region primers plus the SP2 primer. Reverse transcription of blood and skin TCR RNA was primed at alpha and beta constant regions. TCRdb independently ran MiXCR on the 5' RACE reads; one entry per CDR3 protein. The table lists tens of thousands of distinct CDR3 sequences, approximately 4.8% of them singletons, with roughly 0.8% in the top ten.

The sequence was collected from a female donor in good health. The chain recombines TRBV5-1 with TRBJ2-1; D may match TRBD1 or TRBD2 (6 bases each). CDR3 in DNA: TGCGCCAGCAGCATATCTCTGGCGGGAAGGGGGTTTGGTGAGCAGTTCTTC. Its protein is CASSISLAGRGFGEQFF.